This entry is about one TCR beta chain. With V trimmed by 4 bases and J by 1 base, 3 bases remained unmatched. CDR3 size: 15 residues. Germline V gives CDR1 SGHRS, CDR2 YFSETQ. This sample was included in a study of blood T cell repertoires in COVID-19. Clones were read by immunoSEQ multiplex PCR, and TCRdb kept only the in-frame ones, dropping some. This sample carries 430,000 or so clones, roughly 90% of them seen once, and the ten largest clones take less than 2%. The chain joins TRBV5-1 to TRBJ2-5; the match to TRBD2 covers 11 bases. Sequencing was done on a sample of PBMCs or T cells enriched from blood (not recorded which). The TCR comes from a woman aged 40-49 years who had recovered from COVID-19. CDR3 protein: CASSRGTSGQETQYF. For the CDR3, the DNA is TGCGCCAGCAGCCGAGGGACTAGCGGCCAAGAGACCCAGTACTTC.